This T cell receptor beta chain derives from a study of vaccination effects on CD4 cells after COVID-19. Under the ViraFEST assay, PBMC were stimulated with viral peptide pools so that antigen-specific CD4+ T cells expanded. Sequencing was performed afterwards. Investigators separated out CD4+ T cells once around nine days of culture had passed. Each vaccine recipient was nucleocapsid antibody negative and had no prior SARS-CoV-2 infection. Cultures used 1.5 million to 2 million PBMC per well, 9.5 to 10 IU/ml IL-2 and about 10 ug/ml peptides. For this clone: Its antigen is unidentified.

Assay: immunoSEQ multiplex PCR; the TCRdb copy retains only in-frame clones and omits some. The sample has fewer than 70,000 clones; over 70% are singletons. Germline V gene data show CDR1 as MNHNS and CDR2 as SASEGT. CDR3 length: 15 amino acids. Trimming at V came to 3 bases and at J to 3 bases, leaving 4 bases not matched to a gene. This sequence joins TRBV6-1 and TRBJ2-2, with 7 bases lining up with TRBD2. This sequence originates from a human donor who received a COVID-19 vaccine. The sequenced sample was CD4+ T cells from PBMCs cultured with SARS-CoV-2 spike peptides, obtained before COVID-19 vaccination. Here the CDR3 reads CASSDAGVDTGELFF. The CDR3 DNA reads TGTGCCAGCAGTGACGCGGGGGTGGACACCGGGGAGCTGTTTTTT.